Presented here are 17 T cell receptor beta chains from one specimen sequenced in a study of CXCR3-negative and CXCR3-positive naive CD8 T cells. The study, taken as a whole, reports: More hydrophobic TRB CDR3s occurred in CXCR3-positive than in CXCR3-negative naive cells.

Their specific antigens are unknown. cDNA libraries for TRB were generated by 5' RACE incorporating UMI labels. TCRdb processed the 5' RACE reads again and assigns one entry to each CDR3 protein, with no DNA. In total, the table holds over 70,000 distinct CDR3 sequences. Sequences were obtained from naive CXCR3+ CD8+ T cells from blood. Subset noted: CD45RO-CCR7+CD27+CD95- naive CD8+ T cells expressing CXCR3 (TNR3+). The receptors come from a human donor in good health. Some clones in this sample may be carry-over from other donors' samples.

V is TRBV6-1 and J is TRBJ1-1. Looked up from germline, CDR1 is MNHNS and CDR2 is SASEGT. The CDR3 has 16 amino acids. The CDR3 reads CASDLVGGTANTEAFF.

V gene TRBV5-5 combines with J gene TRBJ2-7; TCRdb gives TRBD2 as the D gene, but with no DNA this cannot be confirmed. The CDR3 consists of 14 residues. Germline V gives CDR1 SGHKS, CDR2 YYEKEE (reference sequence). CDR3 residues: CASSPGTRRYEQYF.

This CDR3 reads CASSPAGLSETQYF. This sequence joins TRBV5-5 and TRBJ2-5; TCRdb's assignment of TRBD1 cannot be checked, as there is no DNA. The CDR3 covers 14 residues. The V gene's germline CDR1 is SGHKS and CDR2 YYEKEE (reference sequence).

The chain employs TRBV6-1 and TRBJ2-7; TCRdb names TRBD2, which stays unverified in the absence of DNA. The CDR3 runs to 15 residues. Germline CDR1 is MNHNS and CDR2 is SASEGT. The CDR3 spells CASSEMRGPTYEQYF.

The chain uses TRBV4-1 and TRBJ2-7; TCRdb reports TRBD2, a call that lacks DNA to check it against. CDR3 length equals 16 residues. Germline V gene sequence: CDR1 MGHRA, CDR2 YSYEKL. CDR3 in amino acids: CASSQEISDRAYEQYF.

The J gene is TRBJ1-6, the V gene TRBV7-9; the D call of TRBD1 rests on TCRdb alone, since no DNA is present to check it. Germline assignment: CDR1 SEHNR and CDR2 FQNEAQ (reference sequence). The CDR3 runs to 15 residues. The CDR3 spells CASSPPGGGNSPLHF.

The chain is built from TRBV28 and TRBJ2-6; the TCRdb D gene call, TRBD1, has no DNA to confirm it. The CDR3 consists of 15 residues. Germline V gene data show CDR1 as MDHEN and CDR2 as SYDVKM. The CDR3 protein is CASSNRGSGANVLTF. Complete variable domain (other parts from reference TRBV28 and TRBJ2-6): DVKVTQSSRYLVKRTGEKVFLECVQDMDHENMFWYRQDPGLGLRLIYFSYDVKMKEKGDIPEGYSVSREKKERFSLILESASTNQTSMYLCASSNRGSGANVLTFGAGSRLTVL.

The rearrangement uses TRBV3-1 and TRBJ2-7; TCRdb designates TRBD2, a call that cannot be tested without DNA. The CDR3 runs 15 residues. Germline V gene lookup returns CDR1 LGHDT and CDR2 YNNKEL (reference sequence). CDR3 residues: CASSQAGLGVDEQYF.

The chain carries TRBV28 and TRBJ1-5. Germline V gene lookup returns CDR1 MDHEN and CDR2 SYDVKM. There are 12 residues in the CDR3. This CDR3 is CASSLPHQPQHF. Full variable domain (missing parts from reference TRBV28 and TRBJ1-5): DVKVTQSSRYLVKRTGEKVFLECVQDMDHENMFWYRQDPGLGLRLIYFSYDVKMKEKGDIPEGYSVSREKKERFSLILESASTNQTSMYLCASSLPHQPQHFGDGTRLSIL.

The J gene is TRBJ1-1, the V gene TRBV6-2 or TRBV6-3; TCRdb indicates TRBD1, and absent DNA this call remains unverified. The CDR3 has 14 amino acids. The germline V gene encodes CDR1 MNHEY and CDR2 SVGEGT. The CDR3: CASSYGTVNAEAFF.

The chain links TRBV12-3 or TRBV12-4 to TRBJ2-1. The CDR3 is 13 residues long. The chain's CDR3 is CASSFQRYNEQFF.

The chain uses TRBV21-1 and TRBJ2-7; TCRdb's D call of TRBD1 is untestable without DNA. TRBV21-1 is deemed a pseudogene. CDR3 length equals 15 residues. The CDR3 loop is CASSKVPGIPYEQYF.

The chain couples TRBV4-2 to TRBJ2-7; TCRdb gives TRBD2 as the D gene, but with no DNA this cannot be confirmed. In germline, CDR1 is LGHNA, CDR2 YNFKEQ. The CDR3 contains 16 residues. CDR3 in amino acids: CASSLKTGTSAYEQYF.

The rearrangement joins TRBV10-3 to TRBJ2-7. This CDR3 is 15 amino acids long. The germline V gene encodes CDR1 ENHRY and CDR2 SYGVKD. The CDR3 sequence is CAISEPRRGTYEQYF.

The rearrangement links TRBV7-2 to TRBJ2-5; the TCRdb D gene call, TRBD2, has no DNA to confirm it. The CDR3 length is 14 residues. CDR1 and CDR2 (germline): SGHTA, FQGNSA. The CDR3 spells CASGFSGSGETQYF.

The CDR3 loop reads CASSDRGENGYTF. The V call is TRBV6-1, the J call TRBJ1-2; the D call from TCRdb, TRBD1, cannot be confirmed without DNA. The CDR3 totals 13 residues. Germline CDR1 MNHNS, CDR2 SASEGT.

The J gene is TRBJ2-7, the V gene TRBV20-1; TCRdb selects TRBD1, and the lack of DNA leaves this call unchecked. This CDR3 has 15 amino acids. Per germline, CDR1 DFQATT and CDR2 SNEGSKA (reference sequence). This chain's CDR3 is CSASAGDKGLGEQYF.